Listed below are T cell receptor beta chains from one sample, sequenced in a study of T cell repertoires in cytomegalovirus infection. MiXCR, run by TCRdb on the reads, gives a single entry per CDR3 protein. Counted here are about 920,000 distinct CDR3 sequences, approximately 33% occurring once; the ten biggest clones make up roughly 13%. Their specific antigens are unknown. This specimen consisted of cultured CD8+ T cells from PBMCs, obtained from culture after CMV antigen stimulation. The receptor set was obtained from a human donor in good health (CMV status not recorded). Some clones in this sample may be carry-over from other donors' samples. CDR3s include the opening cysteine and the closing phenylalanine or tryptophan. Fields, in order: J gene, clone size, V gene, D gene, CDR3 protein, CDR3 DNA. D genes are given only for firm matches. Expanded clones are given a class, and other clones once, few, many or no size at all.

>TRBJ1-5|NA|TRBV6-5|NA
CASTEGRNQPQHF
TGTGCCAGCACCGAGGGACGGAATCAGCCCCAGCATTTT
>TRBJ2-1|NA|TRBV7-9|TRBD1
CASSPKAGGEDYNEQFF
TGTGCCAGCAGCCCTAAGGCAGGGGGAGAGGACTACAATGAGCAGTTCTTC
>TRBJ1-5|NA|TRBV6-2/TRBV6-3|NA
CASSYWGEDQPQHF
TGTGCCAGCAGTTACTGGGGAGAAGATCAGCCCCAGCATTTT
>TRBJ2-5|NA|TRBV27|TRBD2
CASTVVAGQETQYF
TGTGCCAGCACAGTGGTAGCGGGCCAAGAGACCCAGTACTTC
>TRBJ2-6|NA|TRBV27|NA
CASSLWGANVLTF
TGTGCCAGCAGTTTGTGGGGGGCCAACGTCCTGACTTTC
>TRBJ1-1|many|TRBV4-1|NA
CASSQDWQENTEAFF
TGCGCCAGCAGCCAAGATTGGCAGGAGAACACTGAAGCTTTCTTT
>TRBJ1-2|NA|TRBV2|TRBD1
CASPRGQGAPNYGYTF
TGTGCCAGCCCGAGGGGGCAGGGGGCGCCGAACTATGGCTACACCTTC
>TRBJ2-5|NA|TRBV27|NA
CASSLGGTAKETQYF
TGTGCCAGCAGTTTAGGTGGTACAGCCAAGGAGACCCAGTACTTC
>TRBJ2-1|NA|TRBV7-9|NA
CASAWGSSYNEQFF
TGTGCCAGCGCATGGGGGAGCTCCTACAATGAGCAGTTCTTC
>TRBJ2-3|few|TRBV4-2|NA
CASSQDRYARTDTQYF
TGTGCCAGCAGCCAAGACCGCTATGCGAGAACAGATACGCAGTATTTT
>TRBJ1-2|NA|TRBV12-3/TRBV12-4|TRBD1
CANSFGTAAGYTF
TGTGCCAACAGTTTCGGGACAGCGGCCGGCTACACCTTC
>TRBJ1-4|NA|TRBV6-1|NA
CASWGIREKLFF
TGTGCCAGCTGGGGGATACGGGAAAAACTGTTTTTT
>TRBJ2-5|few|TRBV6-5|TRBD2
CASSTLSVAGGSQETQYF
TGTGCCAGCAGTACACTTAGTGTAGCGGGGGGATCCCAAGAGACCCAGTACTTC
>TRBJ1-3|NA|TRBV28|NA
CASGEGRYSGNTIYF
TGTGCCAGCGGTGAAGGCCGATATTCTGGAAACACCATATATTTT
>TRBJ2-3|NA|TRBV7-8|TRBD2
CASSLAGALGDTQYF
TGTGCCAGCAGCCTAGCGGGGGCACTTGGAGATACGCAGTATTTT
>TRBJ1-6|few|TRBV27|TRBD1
CASSYRGRVNSPLHF
TGTGCCAGCAGCTACAGGGGGCGCGTAAATTCACCCCTCCACTTT
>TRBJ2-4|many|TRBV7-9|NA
CASSLKGTNKNIQYF
TGTGCCAGCAGCTTAAAAGGGACAAACAAAAACATTCAGTACTTC
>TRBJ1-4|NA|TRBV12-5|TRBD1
CANGSTGGASEKLFF
TGTGCTAATGGTTCAACAGGGGGGGCGAGTGAAAAACTGTTTTTT
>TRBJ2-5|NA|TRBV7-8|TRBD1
CASSQGQGEETQYF
TGTGCCAGCAGCCAGGGACAGGGGGAAGAGACCCAGTACTTC
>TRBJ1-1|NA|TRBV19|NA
CASRKTGLNTEAFF
TGTGCCAGTAGAAAGACAGGTTTGAACACTGAAGCTTTCTTT
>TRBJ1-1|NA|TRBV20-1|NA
CSARAMGGREAFF
TGCAGTGCTAGAGCAATGGGGGGGCGTGAAGCTTTCTTT
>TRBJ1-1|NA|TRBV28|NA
CASSPGPGEAFF
TGTGCCAGCAGTCCGGGGCCGGGCGAAGCTTTCTTT
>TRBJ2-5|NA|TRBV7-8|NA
CASSLEVQGGYLTQETQYF
TGTGCCAGCAGCCTAGAAGTGCAGGGGGGGTATTTAACGCAAGAGACCCAGTACTTC
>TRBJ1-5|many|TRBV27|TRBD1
CASSPGTVNQPQHF
TGTGCCAGCAGCCCCGGGACAGTCAATCAGCCCCAGCATTTT
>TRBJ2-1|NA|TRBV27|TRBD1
CASSPTTGPNEQFF
TGTGCCAGCAGTCCGACGACAGGGCCCAATGAGCAGTTCTTC
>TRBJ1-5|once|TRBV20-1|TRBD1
CSAPGDSWHQPQHF
TGCAGTGCCCCGGGGGACAGTTGGCATCAGCCCCAGCATTTT
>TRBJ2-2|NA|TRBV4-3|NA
CASSQDRPRYTGELFF
TGCGCCAGCAGCCAAGATCGCCCCAGATACACCGGGGAGCTGTTTTTT
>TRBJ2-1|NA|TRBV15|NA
CATSRDRHNEQFF
TGTGCCACCAGCAGAGACCGCCACAATGAGCAGTTCTTC
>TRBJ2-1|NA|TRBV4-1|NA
CASSQDRGLHEQFF
TGCGCCAGCAGCCAAGACCGGGGTCTGCATGAGCAGTTCTTC
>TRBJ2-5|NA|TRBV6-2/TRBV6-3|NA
CATVGETQYF
TGTGCCACCGTAGGGGAGACCCAGTACTTC
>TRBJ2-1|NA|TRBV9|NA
CASSVAGRDNEQFF
TGTGCCAGCAGCGTAGCGGGTAGGGACAATGAGCAGTTCTTC
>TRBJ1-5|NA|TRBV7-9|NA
CASSAPGPNQPQHF
TGTGCCAGCAGCGCCCCAGGTCCCAATCAGCCCCAGCATTTT
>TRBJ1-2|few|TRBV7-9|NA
CASSLWKRDGYTF
TGTGCCAGCAGCTTGTGGAAGAGGGATGGCTACACCTTC
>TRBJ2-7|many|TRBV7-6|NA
CASSLAGDMSYEQYF
TGTGCCAGCAGCTTAGCCGGGGACATGAGCTACGAGCAGTACTTC
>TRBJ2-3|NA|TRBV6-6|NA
CASSYQRGTDTQYF
TGTGCCAGCAGTTACCAAAGGGGCACAGATACGCAGTATTTT